The present entry profiles one T cell receptor beta chain with its context. Antigen specificity is unknown. CDR1 is SGHDT, CDR2 YYEEEE, per germline. The CDR3 loop spans 14 amino acids. The V gene end was trimmed by 4 bases and the J gene end by 4 bases; junction bases not matched to a gene: 4. This sample was taken from a study of CD8 T cells in Susac syndrome. The T cells that were sequenced for TCR beta were CD8+ and CD4+ cells from blood. FACS was used to enrich TEMRA cells, whereas the CD8+ and CD4+ T cells were obtained by negative isolation. Reverse transcription of roughly 0.45 to 1 ug RNA was carried out with random hexamers. An immunoSEQ multiplex PCR generated amplified TCR beta CDR3 products spanning 54 Vbeta and 13 Jbeta. TCRdb itself ran the immunoSEQ multiplex PCR reads through MiXCR, one entry per CDR3 protein. The sample contains about 200,000 distinct CDR3 sequences, 90% to 95% of which appear only once.

Study-wide points: In its TCR sequencing and HLA analysis, the study acknowledged that the number of individuals was relatively small.

The source material was CD4+ T cells from PBMCs. The receptor's source is a human donor with multiple sclerosis. The chain couples TRBV5-6 to TRBJ1-5, with 8 bases matching TRBD1. CDR3 amino acids: CASSRTGINQPQHF. DNA of the CDR3: TGTGCCAGCAGCCGGACAGGGATAAATCAGCCCCAGCATTTT.